This TCR beta chain was recovered during a study of shared clonotypes between healthy human individuals. Study-level results: Some clonotypes were shared by all four sorted-subset donors, while others were not shared. The non-shared ones had lower generation probabilities than the shared ones. What naive subsets generally showed was a larger estimated richness than memory subsets showed.

Splitting of each subset's genomic DNA was done evenly across several immunoSEQ plates. Repertoires were generated with immunoSEQ multiplex PCR, while TCRdb's copy carries only in-frame clones and drops some. This table has 1.4 million or so clones, just under 99% appearing once. Concerning this clone: Its target is unknown.

The TCR comes from a man aged 25-40 years in good health. Sequenced input: naive CD4+ T cells sorted from blood. As for subset: CD45RA+ positively selected.

CDR3 residues: CASIGEGDTEAFF. As DNA, the CDR3 is TGTGCCAGCATTGGTGAGGGGGACACTGAAGCTTTCTTT. The chain recombines TRBV13 with TRBJ1-1, with a weak D call TRBD1 (6 bases). The length of the CDR3 is 13 residues. The V gene lost 7 bases and the J gene lost 3 bases, with 12 bases spanning the gap. CDR1 is PRHDT and CDR2 is FYEKMQ in the germline V gene (reference sequence). The full variable domain, in which reference TRBV13 and TRBJ1-1 provide the parts outside the CDR3, is AAGVIQSPRHLIKEKRETATLKCYPIPRHDTVYWYQQGPGQDPQFLISFYEKMQSDKGSIPDRFSAQQFSDYHSELNMSSLELGDSALYFCASIGEGDTEAFFGQGTRLTVV.